The 2 T cell receptor beta chains in this list originate from one sample, sequenced in a study of T cells in Graves' hyperthyroidism and ophthalmopathy. RNA transcripts served as the template for amplifying TCR beta CDR3 regions. Researchers ran a first-round RT-PCR on the TCR CDR3 using the HTBI primer set. From the multiplex PCR reads, TCRdb called clonotypes with MiXCR, one entry per CDR3 protein. Of some 690,000 distinct CDR3 sequences in the sample, approximately 15% were seen once. The sequenced sample consisted of blood. The receptors derive from a man aged 50-59 years with Graves' hyperthyroidism.

This clonotype was detected ten times or more. This chain links TRBV2 with TRBJ2-4, with TRBD1 matching 8 bases. The V gene end was trimmed by 0 bases and the J gene end by 6 bases; junction bases not matched to a gene: 1. Germline V CDR1 and CDR2: SNHLY, FYNNEI. CDR3 length: 14 residues. CDR3 in DNA: TGTGCCAGCAGTGAAGCTGGACAGGGAAACATTCAGTACTTC. Protein sequence: CASSEAGQGNIQYF. Full variable domain (outside the CDR3, taken from reference TRBV2 and TRBJ2-4): EPEVTQTPSHQVTQMGQEVILRCVPISNHLYFYWYRQILGQKVEFLVSFYNNEISEKSEIFDDQFSVERPDGSNFTLKIRSTKLEDSAMYFCASSEAGQGNIQYFGAGTRLSVL.

This clonotype was recorded at least ten times. This sequence joins TRBV19 and TRBJ2-2; 9 bases agree with TRBD2. The V gene end was trimmed by 10 bases and the J gene end by 5 bases; junction bases not matched to a gene: 14. CDR1 LNHDA and CDR2 SQIVND come from the germline V gene (reference sequence). The CDR3 covers 16 residues. CDR3 sequence (DNA): TGTGCCACCACCGTGCGGGAGGGCCGGGAAACCGGGGAGCTGTTTTTT. Translating it yields CATTVREGRETGELFF.